This T cell receptor beta chain was captured in a study of human T cells and chemical hapten exposure. Broader study findings: Since the donors had alopecia, their immune response may not be the same as that of healthy people.

Trimming shortened V by 5 bases and J by 10 bases, and 12 bases separated the two germline ends. Germline CDR1 and CDR2: DFQATT and SNEGSKA (reference sequence). The CDR3 spans 11 residues. In the case of this clonotype: The target antigen is unknown.

TCRdb called the RACE reads again in MiXCR, with one record for every CDR3 protein. The repertoire consists of about 120,000 distinct CDR3 sequences, with around 13% occurring once and the leading ten covering 0.7% to 0.95%. Time point meaning: patch test 1, 2 weeks after DPC sensitization. Described treatment: therapeutic diphenylcyclopropenone sensitization with weekly scalp DPC. The source was whole blood, collected in connection with sensitization to the hapten diphenylcyclopropenone (DPC). The rearrangement joins TRBV20-1 to TRBJ2-4; D is uncertain. The TCR originated in a man aged 18 to 30 with alopecia areata. Some clones in this sample may be carry-over from other donors' samples. The CDR3 DNA reads TGCAGTGCTCCATCGACTGGGATTCAGTACTTC. Amino acid sequence: CSAPSTGIQYF.